The present T cell receptor (beta chain) was sequenced within a study of blood T cell repertoires in COVID-19. Study-level background: The samples span acute and convalescent COVID-19 from the United States, Italy and Spain.

Individuals drawn from approximately 26 US areas were about 18 to 100 years old. Allocation to cohorts depended on clinical history reported by the participants. Germline V gene sequence: CDR1 MNHEY, CDR2 SMNVEV (reference sequence). The CDR3 runs 11 residues. V was pared by 3 bases and J by 6 bases, with 3 bases between. In the study's own analysis: The authors estimated nucleated cell counts from reference gene primer amplification. TCRdb keeps only in-frame clones here, not all; method: immunoSEQ multiplex PCR. Clonal size and the V and J genes are those of that table, whereas D and trimming came from the DNA. Among some 250,000 clones listed, approximately 83% were seen once. This clone was seen just once.

The chain couples TRBV27 to TRBJ2-1; D ambiguous. The sample was PBMCs or T cells enriched from blood (not recorded which). The TCR was taken from a woman aged 40 to 49 with acute COVID-19. This chain's CDR3 is CASSFFNEQFF. CDR3 nucleotides: TGTGCCAGCAGTTTCTTCAATGAGCAGTTCTTC.